The present T cell receptor beta chain was sequenced within a study of T cell responses to AZD1222 COVID-19 vaccine. The table came from immunoSEQ multiplex PCR; TCRdb's copy has only in-frame clones and leaves some out. The sample carries roughly 40,000 clones, 88% recorded once. Per germline, CDR1 DFQATT and CDR2 SNEGSKA (reference sequence). With V trimmed by 4 bases and J by 4 bases, 2 bases remained unmatched. The CDR3 sequence is 13 residues long. This clone was seen once. Its target is unknown. The study's findings and limits: Donors in the cohort were predominantly white British and more often female, and clonal diversity was possibly underestimated.

The sequence was obtained from an adult who received the MenACWY meningococcal vaccine as a control. Here the sequenced sample was peripheral blood, taken 28 days after the second dose of the MenACWY control vaccine. The chain links TRBV20-1 to TRBJ2-4; 9 bases match TRBD1. The CDR3 region is CSAIDRGKNIQYF. CDR3 DNA: TGCAGTGCTATTGACAGGGGGAAAAACATTCAGTACTTC.